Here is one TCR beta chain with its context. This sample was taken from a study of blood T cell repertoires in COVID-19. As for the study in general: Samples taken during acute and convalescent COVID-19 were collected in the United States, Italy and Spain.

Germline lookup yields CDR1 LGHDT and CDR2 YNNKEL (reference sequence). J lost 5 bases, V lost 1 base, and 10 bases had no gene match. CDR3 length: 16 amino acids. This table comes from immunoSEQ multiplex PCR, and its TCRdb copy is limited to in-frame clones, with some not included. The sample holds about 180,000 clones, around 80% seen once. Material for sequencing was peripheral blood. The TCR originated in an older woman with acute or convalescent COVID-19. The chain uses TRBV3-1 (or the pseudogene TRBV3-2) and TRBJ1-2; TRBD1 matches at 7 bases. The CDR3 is CASSQVYRGAQYGYTF. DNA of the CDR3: TGTGCCAGCAGCCAAGTTTACAGGGGCGCCCAATATGGCTACACCTTC.